The clone carrying this T cell receptor beta chain was counted only a few times. Antigen: not known. This sample stems from a study of blood T cells in healthy people across ages. Study context: Capture by template switching was about one barcoded beta molecule per two T cells.

Primers used in a second PCR of roughly 6 to 11 cycles were a sample-barcoded 5' primer and a J-beta primer mix. TCRdb re-derived calls from the 5' RACE reads in MiXCR, one entry per CDR3 protein. Among around 1,900,000 distinct CDR3 sequences listed, 39% were seen once. Donor samples were obtained from healthy Caucasian individuals from Russia, aged about 6 to 95. General study results and limits: Measured against age, TCR beta diversity per million T cells decreased in a roughly linear manner.

CDR3 size: 15 residues. Germline V lookup: CDR1 SGHDN, CDR2 FVKESK. This TCR derives from a human donor in good health. This chain joins TRBV14 and TRBJ2-4; tentative D call: TRBD1 (6 bases). Matching the DNA end better, TRBJ2-7 makes the J call doubtful. The source material was blood. For the CDR3, the DNA is TGTGCCAGCAGCCACGTCCGGGACACCCTCTACGAGCAGTACTTC. Translating gives CASSHVRDTLYEQYF.